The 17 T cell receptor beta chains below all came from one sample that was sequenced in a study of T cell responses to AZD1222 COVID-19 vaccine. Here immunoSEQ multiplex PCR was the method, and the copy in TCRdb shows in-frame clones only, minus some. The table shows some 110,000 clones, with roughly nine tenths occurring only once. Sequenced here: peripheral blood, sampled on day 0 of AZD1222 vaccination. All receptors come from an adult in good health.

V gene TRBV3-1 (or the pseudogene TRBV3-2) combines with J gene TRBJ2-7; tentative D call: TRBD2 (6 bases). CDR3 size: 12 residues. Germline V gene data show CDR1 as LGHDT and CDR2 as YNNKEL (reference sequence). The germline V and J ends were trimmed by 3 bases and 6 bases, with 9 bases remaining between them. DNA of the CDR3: TGTGCCAGCAGCCAGTACGGGGGCGAGCAGTACTTC. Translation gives CASSQYGGEQYF.

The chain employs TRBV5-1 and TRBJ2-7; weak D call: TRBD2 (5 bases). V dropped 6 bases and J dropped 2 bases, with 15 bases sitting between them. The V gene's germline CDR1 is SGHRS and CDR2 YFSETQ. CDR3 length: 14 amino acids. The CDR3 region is CASTPAGVTYEQYF. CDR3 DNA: TGCGCCAGCACCCCCGCCGGGGTTACCTACGAGCAGTACTTC.

CDR3 nucleotides: TGTGCCAGCCGATCGACAGGGACCTACGAGCAGTACTTC. It specifies CASRSTGTYEQYF. The V and J genes are TRBV12-3 or TRBV12-4 and TRBJ2-7; 7 positions agree with TRBD1. The CDR3 spans 13 residues. V dropped 8 bases and J dropped 2; count of bases not matched to a gene: 6.

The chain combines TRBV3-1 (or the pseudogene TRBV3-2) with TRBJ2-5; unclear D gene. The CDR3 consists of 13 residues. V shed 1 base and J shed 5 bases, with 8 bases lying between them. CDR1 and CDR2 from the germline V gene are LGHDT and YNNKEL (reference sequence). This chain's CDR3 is CASSQGAEETQYF. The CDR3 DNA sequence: TGTGCCAGCAGCCAAGGTGCGGAGGAGACCCAGTACTTC.

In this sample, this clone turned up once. The DNA for the CDR3 is TGCGCCAGCAGCTTGGATTTAGAGGTCTATGGCTACACCTTC. Protein product: CASSLDLEVYGYTF. V is TRBV5-1 and J is TRBJ1-2, with D unclear. The CDR3 totals 14 residues. V was shortened by 0 bases and J by 4 bases, with 10 bases between the two germline ends. Looked up from germline, CDR1 is SGHRS and CDR2 is YFSETQ.

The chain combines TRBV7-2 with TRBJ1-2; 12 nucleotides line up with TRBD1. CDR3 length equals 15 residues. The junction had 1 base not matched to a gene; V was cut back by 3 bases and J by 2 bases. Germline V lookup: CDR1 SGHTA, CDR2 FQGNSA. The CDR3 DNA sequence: TGTGCCAGCAGCTTCGGGACAGGGGGCAACTATGGCTACACCTTC. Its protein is CASSFGTGGNYGYTF.

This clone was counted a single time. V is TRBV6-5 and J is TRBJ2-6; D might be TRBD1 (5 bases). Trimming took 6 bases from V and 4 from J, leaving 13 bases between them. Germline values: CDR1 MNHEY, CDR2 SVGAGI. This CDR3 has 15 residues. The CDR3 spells CASSYDRGGANVLTF. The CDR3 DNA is TGTGCCAGCAGCTATGACAGAGGAGGGGCCAACGTCCTGACTTTC.

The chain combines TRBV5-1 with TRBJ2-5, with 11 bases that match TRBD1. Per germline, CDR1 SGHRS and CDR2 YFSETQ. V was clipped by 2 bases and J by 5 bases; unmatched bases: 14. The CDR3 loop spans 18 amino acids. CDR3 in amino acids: CASSLAGRTGGFRETQYF. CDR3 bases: TGCGCCAGCAGCTTAGCAGGGAGGACAGGGGGCTTTAGGGAGACCCAGTACTTC.

CDR3: CASSPRPGGPYEQYF. The CDR3 DNA follows: TGCGCCAGCAGCCCCCGCCCGGGGGGTCCCTACGAGCAGTACTTC. The chain uses TRBV5-1 and TRBJ2-7, with TRBD2 matching 7 bases. This CDR3 spans 15 amino acids. Looked up from germline, CDR1 is SGHRS and CDR2 is YFSETQ. V gave up 4 bases and J gave up 2 bases; unmatched junction bases: 9.

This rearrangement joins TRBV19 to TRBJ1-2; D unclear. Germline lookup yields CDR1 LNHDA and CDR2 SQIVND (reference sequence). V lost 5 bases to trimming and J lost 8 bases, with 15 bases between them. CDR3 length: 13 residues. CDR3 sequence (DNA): TGTGCCAGTAGTGCCCGAAGGGTAGTAGGCTACACCTTC. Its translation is CASSARRVVGYTF.

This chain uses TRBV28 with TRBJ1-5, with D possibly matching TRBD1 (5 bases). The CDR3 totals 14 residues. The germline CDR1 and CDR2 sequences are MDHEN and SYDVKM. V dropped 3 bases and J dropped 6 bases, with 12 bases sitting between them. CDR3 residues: CASSFIPGGQPQHF. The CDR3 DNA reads TGTGCCAGCAGTTTTATACCGGGGGGTCAGCCCCAGCATTTT.

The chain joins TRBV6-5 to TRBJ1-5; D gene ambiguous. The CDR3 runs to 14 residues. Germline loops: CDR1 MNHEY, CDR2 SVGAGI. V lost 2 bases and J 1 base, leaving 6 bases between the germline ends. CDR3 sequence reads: CASSYSLSNQPQHF. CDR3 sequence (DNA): TGTGCCAGCAGTTACAGTCTGAGCAATCAGCCCCAGCATTTT.

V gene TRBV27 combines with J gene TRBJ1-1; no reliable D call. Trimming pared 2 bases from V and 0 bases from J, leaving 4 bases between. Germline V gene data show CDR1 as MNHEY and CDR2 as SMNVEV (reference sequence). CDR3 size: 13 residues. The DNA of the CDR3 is TGTGCCAGCAGTTTAGTAATGAACACTGAAGCTTTCTTT. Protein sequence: CASSLVMNTEAFF.

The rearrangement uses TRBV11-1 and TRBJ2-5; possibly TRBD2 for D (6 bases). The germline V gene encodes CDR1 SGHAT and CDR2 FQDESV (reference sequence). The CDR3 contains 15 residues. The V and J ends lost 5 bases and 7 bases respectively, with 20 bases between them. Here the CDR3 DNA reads TGTGCCAGCAGCCCAGGACGGGAGCCGGCAGGGACCCAGTACTTC. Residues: CASSPGREPAGTQYF.

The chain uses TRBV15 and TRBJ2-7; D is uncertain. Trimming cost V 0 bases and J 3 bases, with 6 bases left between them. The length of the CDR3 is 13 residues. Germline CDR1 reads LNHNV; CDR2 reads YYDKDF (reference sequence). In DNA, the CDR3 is TGTGCCACCAGCAGAGATCACCACTACGAGCAGTACTTC. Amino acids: CATSRDHHYEQYF. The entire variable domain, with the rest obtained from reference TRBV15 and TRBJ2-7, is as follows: DAMVIQNPRYQVTQFGKPVTLSCSQTLNHNVMYWYQQKSSQAPKLLFHYYDKDFNNEADTPDNFQSRRPNTSFCFLDIRSPGLGDTAMYLCATSRDHHYEQYFGPGTRLTVT.

The CDR3 coding sequence is TGTGCCAGCAGTTTTTCCAGGAGGGAGACCCAGTACTTC. This gives the protein CASSFSRRETQYF. The rearrangement uses TRBV27 and TRBJ2-5; D perhaps matches TRBD2 (5 bases). Trimming cost V 3 bases and J 5 bases, with 10 bases left between them. Germline V gene data show CDR1 as MNHEY and CDR2 as SMNVEV (reference sequence). The CDR3 covers 13 residues.

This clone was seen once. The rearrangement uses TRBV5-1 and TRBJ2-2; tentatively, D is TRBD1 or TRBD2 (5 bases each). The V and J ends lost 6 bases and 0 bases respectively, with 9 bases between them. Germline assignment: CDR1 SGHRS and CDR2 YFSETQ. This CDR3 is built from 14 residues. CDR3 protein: CASKGTANTGELFF. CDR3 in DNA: TGCGCCAGCAAAGGGACGGCGAACACCGGGGAGCTGTTTTTT.